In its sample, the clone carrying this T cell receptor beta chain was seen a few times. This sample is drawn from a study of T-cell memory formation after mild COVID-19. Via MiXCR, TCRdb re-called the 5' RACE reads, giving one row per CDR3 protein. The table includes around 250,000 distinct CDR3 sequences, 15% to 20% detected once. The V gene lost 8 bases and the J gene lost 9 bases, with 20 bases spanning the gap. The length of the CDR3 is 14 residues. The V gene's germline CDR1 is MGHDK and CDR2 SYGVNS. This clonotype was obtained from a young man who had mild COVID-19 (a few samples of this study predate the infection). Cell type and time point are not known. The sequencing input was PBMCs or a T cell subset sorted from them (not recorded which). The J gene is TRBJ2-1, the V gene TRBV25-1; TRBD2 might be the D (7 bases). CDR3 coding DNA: TGTGCCAGCTCTCGGGGGGCGAGATATAGTGAGCAGTTCTTC. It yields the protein CASSRGARYSEQFF.